Below, 27 T cell receptor beta chains from the same sample are listed, as sequenced in a study of regulatory T cells in long-lasting Graves disease. Time point in this sample: newly diagnosed GD, antithyroid drugs for less than 3 months. Extracted RNA from PBMCs served as the source of the TCR library. Through Arm-PCR of CDR3 regions and iRepertoire HTBI primers, TCR beta libraries were built. TCRdb reprocessed the multiplex PCR reads with MiXCR, giving one entry per CDR3 protein. This repertoire shows about 500,000 distinct CDR3 sequences, under 20% found once; its top ten account for 9.5% to 15%. The same sample was also studied in work on T cells in Graves' hyperthyroidism and ophthalmopathy.

The material sequenced was peripheral blood mononuclear cells (PBMCs), taken at new diagnosis, from a patient treated with antithyroid drugs. These receptors originate from a man aged 35 to 55 with Graves disease.

The V and J genes are TRBV29-1 and TRBJ1-2, with TRBD1 matching 7 bases. This CDR3 spans 14 amino acids. Trimming cost V 4 bases and J 7 bases; bases outside gene matches: 12. Germline V gene data show CDR1 as SQVTM and CDR2 as ANQGSEA. CDR3 residues: CSVVGYDRASGYTF. The CDR3 DNA sequence: TGCAGCGTTGTAGGATACGACAGGGCCAGTGGCTACACCTTC.

At least ten counts were recorded for this clonotype. This chain connects TRBV30 to TRBJ2-3; D possibly corresponds to TRBD1 (6 bases). The CDR3 runs to 13 residues. Germline lookup yields CDR1 GTSNPN and CDR2 SVGIG (reference sequence). V was cut by 3 bases and J by 7 bases, with 14 bases left in between. The CDR3 sequence is CAWRQEGTNTQYF. As DNA, the CDR3 is TGTGCCTGGAGGCAAGAGGGGACAAATACGCAGTATTTT.

This sequence joins TRBV4-1 and TRBJ2-4; 11 nucleotides align to TRBD1. Trimming took 3 bases from V and 4 from J; bases not matched to a gene: 5. There are 16 residues in the CDR3. CDR1 MGHRA and CDR2 YSYEKL come from the germline V gene. The CDR3 is CASSQPDRGRKNIQYF. The CDR3 bases are TGCGCCAGCAGCCAGCCGGACAGGGGGCGGAAAAACATTCAGTACTTC.

With regard to this clonotype: This could be a read error, since a much larger clone is one nucleotide away. The CDR3 here is CASRGPMRGRTDTQYF. The CDR3 nucleotides read TGTGCCAGCAGAGGGCCCATGAGGGGGCGAACAGATACGCAGTATTTT. The chain carries TRBV12-3 or TRBV12-4 and TRBJ2-3; TRBD1 agrees at 7 bases. The junction had 12 bases not matched to a gene; V was cut back by 6 bases and J by 3 bases. The CDR3 is 16 amino acids.

The chain couples TRBV11-2 to TRBJ1-6; D possibly corresponds to TRBD1 (5 bases). Trimming stripped 7 bases from V and 7 bases from J, with 14 bases between. This CDR3 is 14 amino acids long. Germline CDR1 SGHAT, CDR2 FQNNGV. The CDR3 loop is CASTKGPLNSPLHF. The CDR3 DNA reads as TGTGCCAGCACCAAGGGACCGCTAAATTCACCCCTCCACTTT.

This clonotype was seen ten or more times. The V gene is TRBV3-1, the J gene TRBJ2-3; TRBD2 might be the D (6 bases). This CDR3 comprises 16 residues. Looked up from germline, CDR1 is LGHDT and CDR2 is YNNKEL (reference sequence). Trimming stripped 1 base from V and 2 bases from J, with 13 bases between. CDR3 sequence reads: CASSQGGVAATDTQYF. The CDR3 DNA follows: TGTGCCAGCAGCCAAGGAGGGGTAGCGGCCACAGATACGCAGTATTTT.

In regard to this clonotype: The junction shows a germline mismatch at one end, possibly a read error. The V gene is TRBV5-1, the J gene TRBJ2-1, with 9 nucleotides matching TRBD2. Germline V gene sequence: CDR1 SGHRS, CDR2 YFSETQ. There are 15 residues in the CDR3. Here the CDR3 DNA reads TGTGCCAGCAGCACCGGACTAGCGATCAGAAATGAGCAGTTCTTC. Amino acids: CASSTGLAIRNEQFF.

In this sample, this clonotype turned up many times. This chain connects TRBV11-2 to TRBJ2-3; perhaps TRBD2 as D (5 bases). The CDR3 sequence is 15 residues long. V lost 5 bases and J lost 1, with 13 bases in between. Germline CDR1 and CDR2: SGHAT and FQNNGV. The CDR3 protein is CASSRRRWGTDTQYF. The CDR3 DNA follows: TGTGCCAGCAGCAGGAGGAGGTGGGGCACAGATACGCAGTATTTT.

The chain joins TRBV5-6 to TRBJ2-1, with D perhaps TRBD1 or TRBD2 (6 bases each). Trimming stripped 1 base from V and 6 bases from J, with 14 bases between. The CDR3 sequence is 15 residues long. Germline V gene lookup returns CDR1 SGHDT and CDR2 YYEEEE. CDR3 bases: TGTGCCAGCAGCTTGTCGGGACGGGGGCCCAATGAGCAGTTCTTC. It translates to CASSLSGRGPNEQFF.

The rearrangement uses TRBV19 and TRBJ1-3; weak D call: TRBD1 (5 bases). CDR3 size: 16 residues. V lost 7 bases, J lost 0 bases, and 16 bases lay in between. Germline assignment: CDR1 LNHDA and CDR2 SQIVND (reference sequence). This chain's CDR3 is CASMRRRGDSGNTIYF. CDR3 in DNA: TGTGCCAGTATGAGGCGGAGGGGCGACTCTGGAAACACCATATATTTT.

This clonotype was seen only a few times. V gene TRBV29-1 combines with J gene TRBJ1-1; a possible D gene is TRBD1 (5 bases). The ends were cut back, 7 bases at V and 2 bases at J, with 14 bases in the middle. The germline CDR1 and CDR2 sequences are SQVTM and ANQGSEA. The CDR3 loop spans 13 amino acids. The CDR3: CSGRQPLNTEAFF. CDR3 nucleotides: TGCAGCGGACGACAGCCCCTCAACACTGAAGCTTTCTTT.

This clonotype was seen only a few times. The CDR3 spells CSARVGRAKNIQYF. The DNA for the CDR3 is TGCAGTGCTAGAGTAGGCAGAGCCAAAAACATTCAGTACTTC. V is TRBV20-1 and J is TRBJ2-4; no definite D call. V was trimmed by 1 base and J by 0 bases, leaving 7 bases between them. The CDR3 length is 14 residues. Germline V gene sequence: CDR1 DFQATT, CDR2 SNEGSKA (reference sequence).

In this sample, this clonotype turned up many times. V usage is TRBV20-1 and J usage is TRBJ2-1; D is unclear. Trimming left V 2 bases short and J 5 bases short, with 13 bases between. The CDR3 is 14 amino acids. Per germline, CDR1 DFQATT and CDR2 SNEGSKA (reference sequence). CDR3 sequence reads: CSARSPPINNEQFF. CDR3 DNA: TGCAGTGCTAGATCCCCCCCGATCAACAATGAGCAGTTCTTC.

This clonotype was observed a handful of times. The chain employs TRBV5-5 and TRBJ2-7, with unresolved D. The V gene's germline CDR1 is SGHKS and CDR2 YYEKEE (reference sequence). With 5 bases removed from V and 7 bases from J, the gap between germline ends came to 19 bases. The CDR3 length is 14 residues. The CDR3 nucleotides are TGTGCCAGCAGTCTACGGGCCGGCGAAGGAGAGCAGTACTTC. Translated, it gives CASSLRAGEGEQYF.

This clonotype has at least ten counts. This chain joins TRBV11-2 and TRBJ1-2, with TRBD1 matching 10 bases. CDR3 length equals 15 residues. The V and J ends lost 4 bases and 8 bases, in that order; junction bases with no gene match: 10. Germline-derived CDR1 and CDR2 are SGHAT and FQNNGV. Written as DNA, the CDR3 is TGTGCCAGCAGCTCGCCAAGGGACAGGGGAGGAGGCTACACCTTC. It is translated as CASSSPRDRGGGYTF.

The chain is built from TRBV6-2 or TRBV6-3 and TRBJ2-4; the match to TRBD2 covers 16 bases. CDR1 is MNHEY, CDR2 SVGEGT, per germline. V lost 7 bases, J lost 3 bases, and 9 bases stayed unmatched. This CDR3 spans 18 amino acids. CDR3 bases: TGTGCCAGCACTGGGACTAGCGGGAGGGTTTATGGCAAAAACATTCAGTACTTC. This encodes CASTGTSGRVYGKNIQYF.

This clonotype was counted at least ten times. This chain joins TRBV18 and TRBJ2-7; weak D call: TRBD1 (5 bases). V was clipped by 3 bases and J by 0 bases, with 9 bases between them. This CDR3 has 14 amino acids. Germline V lookup: CDR1 KGHSH, CDR2 LQKENI. The CDR3 loop is CASSPDINSYEQYF. The CDR3 DNA is TGTGCCAGCTCACCGGACATTAACTCCTACGAGCAGTACTTC.

This CDR3 is CASSQDLAPLAVYNEQFF. CDR3 DNA sequence: TGTGCCAGCAGCCAAGATCTGGCCCCACTAGCGGTCTACAATGAGCAGTTCTTC. The chain recombines TRBV4-2 with TRBJ2-1; 8 nucleotides agree with TRBD2. This CDR3 spans 18 amino acids. From germline, CDR1 is LGHNA and CDR2 YNFKEQ. After removal of 0 bases from V and 3 bases from J, the junction contained 10 bases not matched to a gene.

This clonotype was seen repeatedly, ten times or more. The chain uses TRBV6-1 and TRBJ1-2; tentatively, D is TRBD1 (5 bases). Trimming pared 7 bases from V and 6 bases from J, leaving 21 bases between. From germline, CDR1 is MNHNS and CDR2 SASEGT. The CDR3 runs 15 residues. The CDR3, as DNA: TGTGCCAGCACCCCCGCACCCGCAGGGACCCATGGCTACACCTTC. Its translation: CASTPAPAGTHGYTF.

V and J are TRBV2 and TRBJ2-1, with TRBD1 matching over 8 bases. Germline-derived CDR1 and CDR2 are SNHLY and FYNNEI. The CDR3 has 16 residues. V lost 3 bases and J lost 7; bases outside the gene matches: 11. CDR3 in DNA: TGTGCCAGCAGTGACCCCGAAGGACAGGGTGGAAATGAGCAGTTCTTC. Amino acid sequence: CASSDPEGQGGNEQFF.

This clonotype was counted ten times or more. The junction differs from germline at one of its ends, possibly a read error. The rearrangement joins TRBV20-1 to TRBJ2-7, with D uncertain. CDR1 is DFQATT, CDR2 SNEGSKA, per germline (reference sequence). The CDR3 has 13 residues. CDR3 DNA: TGCAGTGCTGGAGAGGACGCCTCCTACGAGCAGTACTTC. This sequence encodes CSAGEDASYEQYF.

The V call is TRBV29-1, the J call TRBJ2-1; 12 nucleotides match TRBD2. Germline CDR1 and CDR2: SQVTM and ANQGSEA. The CDR3 runs to 16 residues. J was trimmed by 3 bases and V by 1 base; bases with no gene match: 4. As DNA, the CDR3 is TGCAGCGTTGAAGGTGGACTAGCGGGGTTCTACAATGAGCAGTTCTTC. Its protein product is CSVEGGLAGFYNEQFF.

The sample holds many counts of this clonotype. Written as DNA, the CDR3 is TGTGCCAGCAGTTTACGGGGGCCATCCTACGAGCAGTACTTC. It codes for CASSLRGPSYEQYF. This rearrangement joins TRBV12-3 or TRBV12-4 to TRBJ2-7, with D tentatively TRBD1 or TRBD2 (6 bases each). The CDR3 loop spans 14 amino acids. Deletions cut 2 bases from V and 1 base from J, with 9 bases between.

The chain joins TRBV24-1 to TRBJ2-7; 9 positions match TRBD1. The CDR3 is 17 amino acids. Germline values: CDR1 KGHDR, CDR2 SFDVKD. The junction had 7 bases not matched to a gene; V was cut back by 0 bases and J by 2 bases. The CDR3 loop is CATSDLSRDRETYEQYF. CDR3 nucleotide sequence: TGTGCCACCAGTGATTTGAGCCGGGACAGGGAAACCTACGAGCAGTACTTC.

This clonotype came up a few times. The V call is TRBV7-9, the J call TRBJ2-5, with 9 bases lining up with TRBD2. Germline V lookup: CDR1 SEHNR, CDR2 FQNEAQ (reference sequence). J lost 5 bases, V lost 1 base, and 8 bases had no gene match. The CDR3 loop spans 16 amino acids. The CDR3 loop reads CASSLVVAGDSETQYF. In DNA, the CDR3 is TGTGCCAGCAGCTTAGTGGTAGCGGGAGATTCCGAGACCCAGTACTTC. The full variable domain, in which reference TRBV7-9 and TRBJ2-5 provide the parts outside the CDR3, is DTGVSQNPRHKITKRGQNVTFRCDPISEHNRLYWYRQTLGQGPEFLTYFQNEAQLEKSRLLSDRFSAERPKGSFSTLEIQRTEQGDSAMYLCASSLVVAGDSETQYFGPGTRLLVL.

At least ten counts were recorded for this clonotype. This chain uses TRBV29-1 with TRBJ2-7; either TRBD1 or TRBD2 may supply D (5 bases each). Germline V gives CDR1 SQVTM, CDR2 ANQGSEA. The CDR3 extends over 14 amino acids. Trimming left V 4 bases short and J 3 bases short, with 16 bases between. As DNA, the CDR3 is TGCAGCGTTGTTCCTCCAGAGGGACGCTACGAGCAGTACTTC. Encoded protein: CSVVPPEGRYEQYF.

The sample holds a few counts of this clonotype. This chain uses TRBV27 with TRBJ1-1; D remains ambiguous. Germline-derived CDR1 and CDR2 are MNHEY and SMNVEV (reference sequence). V lost 5 bases and J lost 6, with 13 bases in between. The CDR3 spans 13 residues. CDR3 in amino acids: CASSPRGNSEAFF. The CDR3 coding sequence is TGTGCCAGCAGTCCCCGAGGGAATTCTGAAGCTTTCTTT.